Shown below are 20 T cell receptor beta chains from a single sample sequenced in a study of vaccination effects on CD4 cells after COVID-19. Antigen-specific CD4+ T cells were expanded with viral peptide pools in the ViraFEST assay before sequencing. Cultured cells yielded isolated CD4+ T cells after more than nine days. Of the BNT162b2 and mRNA-1273 vaccines, participants received two doses of one or the other. These TCRs are of unknown antigen specificity. Sequencing used immunoSEQ multiplex PCR; TCRdb keeps in-frame clones, though not all of them. The sample has more than 13,000 clones, approximately 68% seen once; the top ten hold roughly 25%. This sample comprised CD4+ T cells from PBMCs cultured with HCoV-NL63 spike peptides, obtained after COVID-19 vaccination. These receptors originate from a human donor who received a COVID-19 vaccine.

This clone was counted only a few times. The chain combines TRBV29-1 with TRBJ2-5; possibly TRBD1 for D (5 bases). V gave up 4 bases and J gave up 4 bases, with 13 bases separating them. The CDR3 spans 13 residues. The V gene's germline CDR1 is SQVTM and CDR2 ANQGSEA. The CDR3 here is CSVGARVTETQYF. For the CDR3, the DNA is TGCAGCGTTGGGGCCAGGGTGACAGAGACCCAGTACTTC.

This clone was recorded a few times. The J gene is TRBJ1-6, the V gene TRBV11-2; TRBD1 matches at 9 bases. The CDR3 has 16 amino acids. CDR1 and CDR2 from the germline V gene are SGHAT and FQNNGV. With V trimmed by 1 base and J by 9 bases, 7 bases remained unmatched. CDR3 bases: TGTGCCAGCAGCTTAGGGGGGACAGGGACGGGTTCACCCCTCCACTTT. Translated: CASSLGGTGTGSPLHF.

The chain links TRBV7-8 to TRBJ1-1, with 11 positions matching TRBD1. The germline V gene has CDR1 SGHVS and CDR2 FQNEAQ. This CDR3 region has 14 residues. V shed 5 bases, J shed 7 bases, and the junction held 6 bases outside the gene matches. CDR3 DNA: TGTGCCAGCAGCCACGGGACAGGGGGAGTTGAAGCTTTCTTT. Its translation: CASSHGTGGVEAFF. The full variable domain, its missing parts supplied by reference TRBV7-8 and TRBJ1-1, is GAGVSQSPRYKVAKRGQDVALRCDPISGHVSLFWYQQALGQGPEFLTYFQNEAQLDKSGLPSDRFFAERPEGSVSTLKIQRTQQEDSAVYLCASSHGTGGVEAFFGQGTRLTVV.

Written as DNA, the CDR3 is TGCGCCAGCAGCCAAGGGACAGGCGGGACCTACGAGCAGTACTTC. Its protein product is CASSQGTGGTYEQYF. The chain employs TRBV4-1 and TRBJ2-7; tentatively, D is TRBD1 (7 bases). The V and J ends lost 1 base and 2 bases respectively, with 12 bases between them. The CDR3 is made up of 15 amino acids. Germline CDR1 and CDR2: MGHRA and YSYEKL.

The gene calls are TRBV5-4 and TRBJ1-6, with D possibly TRBD1 on 5 matching bases. The germline CDR1 and CDR2 sequences are SGHNT and YYREEE (reference sequence). There are 12 residues in the CDR3. V was clipped by 4 bases and J by 14 bases, with 13 bases between them. The DNA of the CDR3 is TGTGCCAGCAGCCACACAGGAAGATCCCTCCACTTT. This translates into CASSHTGRSLHF.

This sequence joins TRBV7-6 and TRBJ2-5; 7 bases are a match to TRBD1. V trimming: 1 base; J trimming: 1 base; junction bases outside the gene matches: 3. This CDR3 spans 15 amino acids. CDR1 is SGHVS, CDR2 FNYEAQ, per germline. CDR3 coding DNA: TGTGCCAGCAGCTTAGAGGGGGCCGCCCAAGAGACCCAGTACTTC. It specifies CASSLEGAAQETQYF. Full variable domain (missing parts from reference TRBV7-6 and TRBJ2-5): GAGVSQSPRYKVTKRGQDVALRCDPISGHVSLYWYRQALGQGPEFLTYFNYEAQQDKSGLPNDRFSAERPEGSISTLTIQRTEQRDSAMYRCASSLEGAAQETQYFGPGTRLLVL.

This clone was recorded only once. V is TRBV4-1 and J is TRBJ2-7, with a tentative D call TRBD2 (5 bases). The CDR3 is made up of 13 amino acids. Trimming took off 0 bases at V and 5 bases at J, with 8 bases between the two ends. Germline V CDR1 and CDR2: MGHRA, YSYEKL. CDR3 protein: CASSQDRTHEQYF. The DNA for the CDR3 is TGCGCCAGCAGCCAAGATCGGACTCACGAGCAGTACTTC.

V and J are TRBV11-2 and TRBJ2-7, with TRBD2 matching 7 bases. The CDR3 has 17 amino acids. The germline V gene encodes CDR1 SGHAT and CDR2 FQNNGV. Trimming took 5 bases from V and 1 from J; bases not matched to a gene: 14. DNA of the CDR3: TGTGCCAGCAGCCCCCTTCAGGGAGGGCGGCCATCCTACGAGCAGTACTTC. Its protein product is CASSPLQGGRPSYEQYF.

V usage is TRBV28 and J usage is TRBJ1-4, with 9 bases matching TRBD1. J gave up 8 bases and V 4 bases, and 8 bases lay outside the gene matches. The CDR3 has 15 amino acids. Germline lookup yields CDR1 MDHEN and CDR2 SYDVKM. CDR3 bases: TGTGCCAGCAGTTCGCCGGGACAGGGAGGGGAAAAACTGTTTTTT. Its translation: CASSSPGQGGEKLFF.

The chain is built from TRBV18 and TRBJ2-4; D is perhaps TRBD1 (6 bases). Trimming took 6 bases from V and 8 from J, leaving 14 bases between them. The CDR3 consists of 13 residues. The germline V gene has CDR1 KGHSH and CDR2 LQKENI. DNA for the CDR3: TGTGCCAGCTCGGAAGCAGGGGTTGACATTCAGTACTTC. This codes for CASSEAGVDIQYF.

The chain has TRBV4-2 and TRBJ2-1, with TRBD2 matching over 9 bases. The CDR3 has 18 residues. Per the germline V gene, CDR1 is LGHNA and CDR2 is YNFKEQ. The ends lost 0 bases at V and 4 bases at J; junction bases unmatched: 10. CDR3 sequence: CASSQDRWRGGLYNEQFF. Written as DNA, the CDR3 is TGTGCCAGCAGCCAAGACCGGTGGCGGGGGGGCCTTTACAATGAGCAGTTCTTC.

J is TRBJ2-7 and V is TRBV5-6; D is perhaps TRBD2 (6 bases). V lost 0 bases and J 7 bases, leaving 20 bases between the germline ends. Germline V gene lookup returns CDR1 SGHDT and CDR2 YYEEEE. This CDR3 spans 16 amino acids. CDR3 nucleotides: TGTGCCAGCAGCTTGGCCTGGGGGGTTTGGGACCGGGAGCAGTACTTC. Residues: CASSLAWGVWDREQYF.

The rearrangement uses TRBV5-1 and TRBJ1-4; D gene unclear. CDR1 is SGHRS, CDR2 YFSETQ, per germline. The CDR3 runs to 14 residues. Trimming took 2 bases from V and 10 from J, leaving 15 bases between them. Here the CDR3 reads CASSLKSTKGKLFF. DNA for the CDR3: TGCGCCAGCAGCTTAAAGTCCACGAAGGGAAAACTGTTTTTT.

The chain couples TRBV6-1 to TRBJ1-2; D not resolved. With 1 base removed from V and 7 bases from J, the gap between germline ends came to 16 bases. CDR3 length: 15 amino acids. Germline V gene lookup returns CDR1 MNHNS and CDR2 SASEGT. CDR3 DNA: TGTGCCAGCAGTGAAGGTCTGGGTAGGATCTCTGGCTACACCTTC. Translation: CASSEGLGRISGYTF.

The chain employs TRBV5-4 and TRBJ1-2; D unresolved. The CDR3 loop spans 16 amino acids. Trimming stripped 4 bases from V and 1 base from J, with 17 bases between. Germline CDR1 reads SGHNT; CDR2 reads YYREEE (reference sequence). CDR3: CASSKSSTEGNYGYTF. CDR3 DNA: TGTGCCAGCAGCAAATCGTCGACGGAGGGTAACTATGGCTACACCTTC.

The chain recombines TRBV12-3 or TRBV12-4 with TRBJ1-2; D perhaps matches TRBD1 (6 bases). The CDR3 runs to 13 residues. With 6 bases removed from V and 3 bases from J, the gap between germline ends came to 11 bases. As DNA, the CDR3 is TGTGCCAGCAGGTCCACAGGGCACTATGGCTACACCTTC. As protein: CASRSTGHYGYTF.

The J gene is TRBJ1-2, the V gene TRBV30; D gene unclear. The CDR3 sequence is 13 residues long. The V gene's germline CDR1 is GTSNPN and CDR2 SVGIG (reference sequence). The CDR3 protein is CALVLGLGYGYTF. In DNA, the CDR3 is TGTGCTTTAGTCTTAGGATTAGGGTATGGCTACACCTTC.

The rearrangement joins TRBV5-1 to TRBJ1-6; D remains ambiguous. Trimming cost V 7 bases and J 7 bases, with 18 bases left between them. This CDR3 region has 15 residues. CDR1 and CDR2 from the germline V gene are SGHRS and YFSETQ. The CDR3 sequence: CASRPGDTPNSPLHF. The DNA for the CDR3 is TGCGCCAGCCGCCCCGGAGACACACCCAATTCACCCCTCCACTTT.

The chain links TRBV7-2 to TRBJ2-1, with 13 bases fitting TRBD2. Germline CDR1 reads SGHTA; CDR2 reads FQGNSA. With V trimmed by 0 bases and J by 9 bases, 8 bases remained unmatched. CDR3 length: 17 amino acids. CDR3 bases: TGTGCCAGCAGCTTAGCGACTAGCGGGAGGATAGGGGGTGAGCAGTTCTTC. It specifies CASSLATSGRIGGEQFF.

This clone occurred once. The J gene is TRBJ2-5, the V gene TRBV5-1; 9 nucleotides match TRBD2. Germline V gene sequence: CDR1 SGHRS, CDR2 YFSETQ. This CDR3 has 14 residues. J was trimmed by 5 bases and V by 4 bases; bases with no gene match: 6. The CDR3 sequence: CASSDLAGWETQYF. The CDR3 DNA follows: TGCGCCAGCAGCGATCTAGCGGGATGGGAGACCCAGTACTTC.